The clone carrying this T cell receptor beta chain was seen at least ten times. This sample is part of a study of blood T cells in healthy people across ages. Germline V gives CDR1 SEHNR, CDR2 FQNEAQ (reference sequence). V was clipped by 4 bases and J by 7 bases, with 17 bases between them. This CDR3 spans 15 amino acids. The second PCR ran roughly 7 to 12 cycles with a sample-barcoded 5' primer and J-beta primers. Using its own MiXCR run on the 5' RACE reads, TCRdb lists one record per CDR3 protein. Of roughly 790,000 distinct CDR3 sequences listed, roughly two fifths are singletons. The receptor's source is a woman aged 55-69 years in good health. Sample: blood. This rearrangement joins TRBV7-9 to TRBJ2-1; maybe TRBD2 (7 bases). CDR3 in amino acids: CASSSGGGAPNEQFF. The CDR3, as DNA: TGTGCCAGCAGCTCAGGTGGGGGGGCCCCAAATGAGCAGTTCTTC.